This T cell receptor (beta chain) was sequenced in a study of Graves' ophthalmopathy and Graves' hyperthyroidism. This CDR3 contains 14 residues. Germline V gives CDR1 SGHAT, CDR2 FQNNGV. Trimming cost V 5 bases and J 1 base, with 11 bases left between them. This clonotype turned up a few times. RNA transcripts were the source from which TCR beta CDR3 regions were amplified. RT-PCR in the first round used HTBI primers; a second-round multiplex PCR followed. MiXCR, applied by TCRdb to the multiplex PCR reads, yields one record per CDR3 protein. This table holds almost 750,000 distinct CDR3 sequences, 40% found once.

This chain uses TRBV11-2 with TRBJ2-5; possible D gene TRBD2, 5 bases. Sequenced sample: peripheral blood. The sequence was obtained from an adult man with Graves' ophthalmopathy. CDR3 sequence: CASSQVGVQETQYF. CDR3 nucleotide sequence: TGTGCCAGCAGCCAGGTCGGGGTCCAAGAGACCCAGTACTTC.